The 24 T cell receptor beta chains below were found in one sample sequenced in a study of OX40 agonist ivuxolimab in advanced cancers. TCRdb's copy holds only in-frame clones and misses some; the assay was immunoSEQ multiplex PCR. The data show some 22,000 clones, 80% to 90% seen once. This sample comprised CD4+ or CD8+ T cells sorted from blood, obtained in a trial of the OX40 agonist ivuxolimab. The receptors here all came from an adult with an advanced solid tumor such as melanoma, head and neck, liver or kidney cancer.

On this clone itself: Compared with germline, one end of the junction differs, possibly owing to a read error. The genes are TRBV6-1 and TRBJ2-7, with 10 bases aligning to TRBD1. CDR3 length: 14 residues. CDR1 is MNHNS, CDR2 SASEGT, per germline. As DNA, the CDR3 is TGTGCCAGCAGTTGGGACAGGGGACCATACGAGCAGTGCTTC. It is translated as CASSWDRGPYEQCF.

The rearrangement uses TRBV21-1 and TRBJ2-3; the D call in the table, TRBD1, was not verified against the DNA. TRBV21-1 counts as a pseudogene. This CDR3 spans 14 amino acids. CDR3 DNA: TGTGCCAGCAGCTCTGAGACAGGGACAGATACGCAGTATTTT. Its protein is CASSSETGTDTQYF.

The J gene is TRBJ2-3, the V gene TRBV10-3; maybe TRBD1 (5 bases). Germline V gives CDR1 ENHRY, CDR2 SYGVKD. V lost 5 bases to trimming and J lost 5 bases, with 14 bases between them. CDR3 size: 14 residues. CDR3 region: CAISPDGGQDTQYF. The CDR3, as DNA: TGTGCCATCAGTCCGGACGGTGGACAAGATACGCAGTATTTT.

The rearrangement joins TRBV11-2 to TRBJ2-2; maybe TRBD2 (5 bases). The length of the CDR3 is 14 residues. CDR1 and CDR2 (germline): SGHAT, FQNNGV. V was shortened by 5 bases and J by 6 bases, with 13 bases between the two germline ends. For the CDR3, the DNA is TGTGCCAGCAGCCCCGGGATTCAGGCCGGGGAGCTGTTTTTT. Translated, it gives CASSPGIQAGELFF.

The chain has TRBV5-4 and TRBJ2-2; no definite D call. This CDR3 is 15 amino acids long. The V and J ends lost 0 bases and 1 base respectively, with 7 bases between them. CDR1 and CDR2 (germline): SGHNT, YYREEE (reference sequence). CDR3 region: CASSLARQNTGELFF. The DNA of the CDR3 is TGTGCCAGCAGCTTGGCCCGACAGAACACCGGGGAGCTGTTTTTT.

The rearrangement links TRBV6-1 to TRBJ1-2; the D is unclear. The CDR3 runs to 15 residues. CDR1 and CDR2 (germline): MNHNS, SASEGT. V shed 1 base and J shed 5 bases, with 14 bases lying between them. The CDR3 DNA reads as TGTGCCAGCAGTGAAGGGATGGGCCCGTGGTATGGCTACACCTTC. This translates into CASSEGMGPWYGYTF.

The V and J genes are TRBV30 and TRBJ2-2; D may be TRBD1 or TRBD2 (5 bases each). Looked up from germline, CDR1 is GTSNPN and CDR2 is SVGIG (reference sequence). The CDR3 runs 14 residues. The CDR3 nucleotides read TGTGCGCAAAAGGGACCTGCCGGCACCGGGGAGCTGTTTTTT. Translation: CAQKGPAGTGELFF.

V and J are TRBV5-4 and TRBJ1-2, with TRBD1 as a possible D gene (6 bases). The CDR3 runs to 14 residues. Trimming stripped 4 bases from V and 3 bases from J, with 13 bases between. Germline-derived CDR1 and CDR2 are SGHNT and YYREEE (reference sequence). The CDR3 nucleotides read TGTGCCAGCAGCCTACCGAACAGGGACTATGGCTACACCTTC. This translates into CASSLPNRDYGYTF.

The chain combines TRBV18 with TRBJ2-5, with 9 bases identical to TRBD2. CDR3 size: 14 residues. J was trimmed by 4 bases and V by 3 bases; bases with no gene match: 3. CDR1 is KGHSH, CDR2 LQKENI, per germline. The CDR3 region has the DNA TGTGCCAGCTCACCCCTAGCGGGAAGAGAGACCCAGTACTTC. Translated, it gives CASSPLAGRETQYF.

The chain recombines TRBV25-1 with TRBJ1-2; tentatively, D is TRBD1 (6 bases). V shed 4 bases and J shed 13 bases, with 13 bases lying between them. The CDR3 has 11 residues. CDR1 and CDR2 (germline): MGHDK, SYGVNS. The DNA for the CDR3 is TGTGCCAGCAGTGGGGGACAATTTCCCACCTTC. Translating gives CASSGGQFPTF.

The V gene is TRBV28, the J gene TRBJ1-1; TRBD1 matches 7 bases. Germline V lookup: CDR1 MDHEN, CDR2 SYDVKM. Unmatched junction bases numbered 7, after V lost 3 bases and J lost 6 bases. This CDR3 is 14 amino acids long. The CDR3 DNA reads as TGTGCCAGCAGTTTGGGACAGAGGCTTGCTGAAGCTTTCTTT. It translates to CASSLGQRLAEAFF. Combining the CDR3 with reference TRBV28 and TRBJ1-1 gives the whole variable domain DVKVTQSSRYLVKRTGEKVFLECVQDMDHENMFWYRQDPGLGLRLIYFSYDVKMKEKGDIPEGYSVSREKKERFSLILESASTNQTSMYLCASSLGQRLAEAFFGQGTRLTVV.

The J gene is TRBJ2-7, the V gene TRBV18; perhaps TRBD1 as D (6 bases). V lost 2 bases and J lost 5, with 16 bases in between. Per the germline V gene, CDR1 is KGHSH and CDR2 is LQKENI. This CDR3 comprises 15 residues. The CDR3 region is CASSPVETGGHEQYF. In DNA form, the CDR3 reads TGTGCCAGCTCACCAGTGGAGACAGGAGGTCACGAGCAGTACTTC.

This chain connects TRBV29-1 to TRBJ1-1, with D perhaps matching TRBD1 (6 bases). V was cut by 4 bases and J by 2 bases, with 14 bases left in between. The CDR3 contains 14 residues. Germline CDR1 is SQVTM and CDR2 is ANQGSEA. The CDR3 nucleotides are TGCAGCGTTGCCAGGGGCCTGGGAAACACTGAAGCTTTCTTT. Translation gives CSVARGLGNTEAFF.

J is TRBJ2-3 and V is TRBV9; 9 nucleotides agree with TRBD2. The CDR3 is made up of 16 amino acids. From germline, CDR1 is SGDLS and CDR2 YYNGEE. J lost 4 bases, V lost 0 bases, and 6 bases had no gene match. CDR3: CASSVGSGSGADTQYF. The CDR3 DNA reads TGTGCCAGCAGCGTAGGTAGCGGGAGCGGGGCAGATACGCAGTATTTT.

The genes are TRBV5-4 and TRBJ2-2; D not resolved. CDR1 and CDR2 from the germline V gene are SGHNT and YYREEE (reference sequence). The CDR3 loop spans 16 amino acids. Between the trimmed V and J ends, which lost 0 bases and 1 base, there was a span of 10 bases. The CDR3 loop reads CASSLVGSRNTGELFF. CDR3 bases: TGTGCCAGCAGCTTGGTGGGCAGCCGGAACACCGGGGAGCTGTTTTTT.

This clone occurred once. The chain links TRBV18 to TRBJ2-7, with 7 bases fitting TRBD2. The germline gives CDR1 KGHSH, CDR2 LQKENI. The CDR3 covers 16 residues. With 6 bases clipped from V and 1 base from J, the junction kept 12 bases outside the gene matches. CDR3 amino acids: CASSPSSSGPSYEQYF. In DNA form, the CDR3 reads TGTGCCAGCTCGCCTTCTTCTAGCGGACCTTCCTACGAGCAGTACTTC.

The rearrangement joins TRBV5-1 to TRBJ2-1, with D unresolved. The CDR3 runs 14 residues. CDR1 and CDR2 (germline): SGHRS, YFSETQ. V was pared by 3 bases and J by 4 bases, with 11 bases between. The CDR3 reads CASSSSATYNEQFF. In DNA form, the CDR3 reads TGCGCCAGCAGCTCCTCAGCGACTTACAATGAGCAGTTCTTC. The full variable domain, with the rest looked up from reference TRBV5-1 and TRBJ2-1, is KAGVTQTPRYLIKTRGQQVTLSCSPISGHRSVSWYQQTPGQGLQFLFEYFSETQRNKGNFPGRFSGRQFSNSRSEMNVSTLELGDSALYLCASSSSATYNEQFFGPGTRLTVL.

The V and J genes are TRBV30 and TRBJ2-5, with D tentatively TRBD1 (5 bases). V lost 4 bases and J lost 2, with 5 bases in between. This CDR3 has 11 residues. Germline CDR1 and CDR2: GTSNPN and SVGIG (reference sequence). The CDR3 bases are TGTGCCTGGACAGGGCAAGAGACCCAGTACTTC. Protein product: CAWTGQETQYF.

The chain uses TRBV7-3 and TRBJ2-7, with D unresolved. The CDR3 has 15 residues. The germline V gene has CDR1 SGHTA and CDR2 FQGTGA. The germline V and J ends were trimmed by 5 bases and 2 bases, with 16 bases remaining between them. CDR3 coding DNA: TGTGCCAGCAGCAAAAGCCATGGGCTAGCCTACGAGCAGTACTTC. As protein: CASSKSHGLAYEQYF. The entire variable domain, with the rest obtained from reference TRBV7-3 and TRBJ2-7, is as follows: GAGVSQTPSNKVTEKGKYVELRCDPISGHTALYWYRQSLGQGPEFLIYFQGTGAADDSGLPNDRFFAVRPEGSVSTLKIQRTERGDSAVYLCASSKSHGLAYEQYFGPGTRLTVT.

The chain recombines TRBV6-5 with TRBJ2-5; D gene unclear. The J call may not be correct, given that the DNA end is closer to TRBJ2-7. Germline V gene lookup returns CDR1 MNHEY and CDR2 SVGAGI. The CDR3 is 13 amino acids. CDR3 bases: TGTGCCAGCCTAAGGCTGGGGTCCTACGAGCAGTACTTC. It encodes CASLRLGSYEQYF.

The CDR3 loop is CASSQERRAQFF. In DNA form, the CDR3 reads TGTGCCAGCAGCCAAGAAAGACGCGCGCAGTTCTTC. The chain recombines TRBV14 with TRBJ2-1; D is ambiguous. The CDR3 consists of 12 residues. Trimming cost V 0 bases and J 12 bases, with 9 bases left between them. CDR1 SGHDN and CDR2 FVKESK come from the germline V gene.

The J gene is TRBJ2-3, the V gene TRBV9, with 8 bases lining up with TRBD2. Germline CDR1 SGDLS, CDR2 YYNGEE. This CDR3 contains 14 residues. V lost 2 bases and J lost 6; bases outside the gene matches: 5. The CDR3 coding sequence is TGTGCCAGCAGCGTCTACGGGAGGGCGGATACGCAGTATTTT. Its translation: CASSVYGRADTQYF.

V gene TRBV6-1 combines with J gene TRBJ2-7; D unclear. The CDR3 consists of 14 residues. With 0 bases removed from V and 4 bases from J, the gap between germline ends came to 10 bases. The germline V gene encodes CDR1 MNHNS and CDR2 SASEGT. DNA of the CDR3: TGTGCCAGCAGTGAAGCGCTGGACGGGTACGAGCAGTACTTC. Residues: CASSEALDGYEQYF.

The sample holds a few counts of this clone. The gene calls are TRBV9 and TRBJ1-1; D not resolved. Germline CDR1 and CDR2: SGDLS and YYNGEE. The CDR3 is 16 amino acids. The germline V and J ends were trimmed by 0 bases and 0 bases, with 12 bases remaining between them. DNA for the CDR3: TGTGCCAGCAGCGTAGGTACGGAACTCATGAACACTGAAGCTTTCTTT. This sequence encodes CASSVGTELMNTEAFF.